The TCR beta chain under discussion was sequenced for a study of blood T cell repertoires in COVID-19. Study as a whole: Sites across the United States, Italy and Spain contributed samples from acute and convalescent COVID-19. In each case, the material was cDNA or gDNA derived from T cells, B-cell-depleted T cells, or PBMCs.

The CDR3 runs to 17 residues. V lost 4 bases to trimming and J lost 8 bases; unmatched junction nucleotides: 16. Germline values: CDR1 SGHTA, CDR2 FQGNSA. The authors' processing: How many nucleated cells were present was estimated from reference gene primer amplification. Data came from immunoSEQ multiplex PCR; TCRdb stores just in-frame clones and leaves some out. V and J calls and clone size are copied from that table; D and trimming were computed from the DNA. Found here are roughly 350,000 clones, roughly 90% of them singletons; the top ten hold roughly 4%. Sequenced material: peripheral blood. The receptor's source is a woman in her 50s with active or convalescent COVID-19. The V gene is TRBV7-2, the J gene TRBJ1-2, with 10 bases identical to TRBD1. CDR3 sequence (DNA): TGTGCCAGCAGCTCTAGGGACAGGGGTCCCCTTAAGGAGGGCTACACCTTC. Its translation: CASSSRDRGPLKEGYTF. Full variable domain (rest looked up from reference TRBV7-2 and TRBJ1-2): GAGVSQSPSNKVTEKGKDVELRCDPISGHTALYWYRQSLGQGLEFLIYFQGNSAPDKSGLPSDRFSAERTGGSVSTLTIQRTQQEDSAVYLCASSSRDRGPLKEGYTFGSGTRLTVV.